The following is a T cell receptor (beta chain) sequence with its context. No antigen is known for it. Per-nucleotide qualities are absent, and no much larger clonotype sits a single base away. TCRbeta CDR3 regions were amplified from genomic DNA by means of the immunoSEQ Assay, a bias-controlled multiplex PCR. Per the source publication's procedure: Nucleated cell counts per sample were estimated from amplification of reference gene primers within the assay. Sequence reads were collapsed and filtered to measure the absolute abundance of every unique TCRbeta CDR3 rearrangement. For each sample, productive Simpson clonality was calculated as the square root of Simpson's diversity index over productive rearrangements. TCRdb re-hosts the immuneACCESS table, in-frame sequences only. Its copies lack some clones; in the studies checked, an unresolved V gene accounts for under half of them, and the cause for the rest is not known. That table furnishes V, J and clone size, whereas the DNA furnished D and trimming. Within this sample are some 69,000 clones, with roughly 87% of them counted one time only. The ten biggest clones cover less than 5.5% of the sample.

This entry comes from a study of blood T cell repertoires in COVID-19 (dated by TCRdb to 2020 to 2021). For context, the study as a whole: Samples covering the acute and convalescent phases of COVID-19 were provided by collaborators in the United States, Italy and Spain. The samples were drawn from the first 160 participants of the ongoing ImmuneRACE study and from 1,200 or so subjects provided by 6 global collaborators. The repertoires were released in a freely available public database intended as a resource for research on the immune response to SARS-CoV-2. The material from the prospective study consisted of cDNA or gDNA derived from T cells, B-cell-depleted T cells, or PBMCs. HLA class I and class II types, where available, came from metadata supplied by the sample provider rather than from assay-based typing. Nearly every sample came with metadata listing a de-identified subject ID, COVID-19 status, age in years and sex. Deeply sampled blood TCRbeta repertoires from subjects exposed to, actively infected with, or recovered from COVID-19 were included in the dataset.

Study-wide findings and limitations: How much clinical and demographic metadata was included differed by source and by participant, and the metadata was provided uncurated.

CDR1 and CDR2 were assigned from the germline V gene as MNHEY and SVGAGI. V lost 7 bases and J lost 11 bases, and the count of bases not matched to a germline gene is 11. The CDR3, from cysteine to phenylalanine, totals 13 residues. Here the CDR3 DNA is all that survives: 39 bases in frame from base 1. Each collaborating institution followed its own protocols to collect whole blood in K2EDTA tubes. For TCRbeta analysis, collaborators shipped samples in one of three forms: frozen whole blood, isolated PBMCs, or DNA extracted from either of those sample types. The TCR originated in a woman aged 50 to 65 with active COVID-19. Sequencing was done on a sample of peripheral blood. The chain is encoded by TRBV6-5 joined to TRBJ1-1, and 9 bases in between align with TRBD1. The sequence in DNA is TGTGCCAGCAACCCCAACTGGGACAGGGACGCTTTCTTT. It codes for CASNPNWDRDAFF.